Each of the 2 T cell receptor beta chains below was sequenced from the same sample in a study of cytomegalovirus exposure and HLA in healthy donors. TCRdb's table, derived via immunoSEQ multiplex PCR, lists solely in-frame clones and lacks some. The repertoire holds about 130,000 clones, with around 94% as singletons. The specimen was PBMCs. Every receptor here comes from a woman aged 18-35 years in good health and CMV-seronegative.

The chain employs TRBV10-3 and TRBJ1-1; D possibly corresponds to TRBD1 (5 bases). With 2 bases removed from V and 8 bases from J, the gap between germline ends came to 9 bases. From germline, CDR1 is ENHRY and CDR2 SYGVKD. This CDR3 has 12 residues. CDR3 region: CAISEGGGEAFF. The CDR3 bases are TGTGCCATCAGTGAGGGGGGAGGAGAAGCTTTCTTT.

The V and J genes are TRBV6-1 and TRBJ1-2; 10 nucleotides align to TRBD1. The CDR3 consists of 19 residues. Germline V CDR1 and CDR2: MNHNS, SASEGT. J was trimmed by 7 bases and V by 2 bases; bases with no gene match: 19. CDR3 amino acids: CASSETPQNRDRGFRGYTF. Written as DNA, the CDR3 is TGTGCCAGCAGTGAAACGCCCCAGAACCGGGACAGGGGATTTCGTGGCTACACCTTC.